The 23 T cell receptor beta chains in this list originate from one sample, sequenced in a study of cytomegalovirus exposure and HLA in healthy donors. Use of 60 Vbeta and 13 Jbeta primers characterized the PCR. Generated by immunoSEQ multiplex PCR, the TCRdb table keeps only in-frame clones and is missing some. The profile shows about 160,000 clones, roughly 80% of them singletons. The sample taken for sequencing was PBMCs. These receptors all come from a man aged 18-30 years in good health and CMV-seropositive.

V gene TRBV13 combines with J gene TRBJ2-7; 9 nucleotides match TRBD2. Trimming at V came to 5 bases and at J to 2 bases, leaving 7 bases not matched to a gene. CDR1 is PRHDT and CDR2 is FYEKMQ in the germline V gene (reference sequence). This CDR3 contains 15 residues. CDR3 in DNA: TGTGCCAGCAGCCCAAGCCCTAGCGGGACCTACGAGCAGTACTTC. This encodes CASSPSPSGTYEQYF.

V gene TRBV2 combines with J gene TRBJ1-1, with a weak D call TRBD1 (6 bases). Trimming removed 6 bases at V and 6 bases at J, with 14 bases between. The CDR3 has 13 residues. Germline V lookup: CDR1 SNHLY, CDR2 FYNNEI. CDR3 DNA sequence: TGTGCCAGCAGAGAGGACAGCTTGGCTGAAGCTTTCTTT. It is translated as CASREDSLAEAFF.

The chain has TRBV9 and TRBJ2-7; possible D gene TRBD2, 6 bases. CDR1 is SGDLS, CDR2 YYNGEE, per germline. The CDR3 has 15 residues. Between the trimmed V and J ends, which lost 2 bases and 10 bases, there was a span of 22 bases. CDR3 bases: TGTGCCAGCAGCGTCGGGACTCGCGGTTCAAGCGGTCAGTACTTC. Amino acids: CASSVGTRGSSGQYF. Complete variable domain (other parts from reference TRBV9 and TRBJ2-7): DSGVTQTPKHLITATGQRVTLRCSPRSGDLSVYWYQQSLDQGLQFLIQYYNGEERAKGNILERFSAQQFPDLHSELNLSSLELGDSALYFCASSVGTRGSSGQYFGPGTRLTVT.

The rearrangement joins TRBV25-1 to TRBJ2-7, with TRBD2 as a possible D gene (6 bases). V was cut by 5 bases and J by 2 bases, with 16 bases left in between. This CDR3 has 15 amino acids. Germline loops: CDR1 MGHDK, CDR2 SYGVNS. The CDR3 loop is CASSPPELAAYEQYF. The CDR3 bases are TGTGCCAGCAGTCCCCCCGAACTAGCAGCCTACGAGCAGTACTTC.

This chain uses TRBV29-1 with TRBJ2-1, with 7 nucleotides matching TRBD2. V gave up 4 bases and J gave up 4 bases; unmatched junction bases: 10. CDR3 length: 15 amino acids. Germline assignment: CDR1 SQVTM and CDR2 ANQGSEA. The CDR3 here is CSVVPGASGYNEQFF. The CDR3 coding sequence is TGCAGCGTTGTTCCCGGGGCTAGCGGTTACAATGAGCAGTTCTTC.

The chain couples TRBV6-1 to TRBJ2-4; 9 bases agree with TRBD1. CDR3 length equals 19 residues. V lost 1 base and J lost 3; bases outside the gene matches: 13. Germline V lookup: CDR1 MNHNS, CDR2 SASEGT. The DNA of the CDR3 is TGTGCCAGCAGTGAAGTGTTGGGACAGGGAACCTTGGGCAAAAACATTCAGTACTTC. As protein: CASSEVLGQGTLGKNIQYF.

CDR3 loop: CASSQDLPGVGETQYF. The CDR3 DNA follows: TGTGCCAGCAGCCAAGACCTACCGGGGGTCGGAGAGACCCAGTACTTC. V gene TRBV14 combines with J gene TRBJ2-5; possibly TRBD2 for D (6 bases). Germline assignment: CDR1 SGHDN and CDR2 FVKESK. The CDR3 extends over 16 amino acids. V shed 0 bases and J shed 4 bases, with 15 bases lying between them.

The chain recombines TRBV27 with TRBJ2-1, with a tentative D call TRBD1 (5 bases). CDR3 size: 12 residues. V was cut by 3 bases and J by 6 bases, with 6 bases left in between. Germline CDR1 reads MNHEY; CDR2 reads SMNVEV (reference sequence). The DNA of the CDR3 is TGTGCCAGCAGTTTTAGGGGCAATGAGCAGTTCTTC. It codes for CASSFRGNEQFF.

V is TRBV6-1 and J is TRBJ1-1; 7 bases match TRBD1. CDR3 length: 13 residues. The germline gives CDR1 MNHNS, CDR2 SASEGT. V dropped 8 bases and J dropped 1; count of bases not matched to a gene: 4. CDR3 sequence reads: CASSGQPNTEAFF. DNA of the CDR3: TGTGCCAGCTCGGGACAGCCGAACACTGAAGCTTTCTTT.

The sample holds one count of this clone. The rearrangement joins TRBV6-5 to TRBJ1-3; D is ambiguous. CDR3 length equals 16 residues. Germline V gives CDR1 MNHEY, CDR2 SVGAGI. Trimming removed 0 bases from V and 4 bases from J, with 13 bases in between. CDR3 loop: CASSYSMSVIGNTIYF. In DNA, the CDR3 is TGTGCCAGCAGTTACTCGATGTCAGTAATCGGAAACACCATATATTTT.

The chain is built from TRBV2 and TRBJ2-3, with TRBD1 identical over 8 bases. CDR1 is SNHLY and CDR2 is FYNNEI in the germline V gene. The CDR3 extends over 17 amino acids. J lost 0 bases, V lost 6 bases, and 11 bases had no gene match. CDR3 nucleotides: TGTGCCAGCAGCGGTGGAATGACAGGGGTCAGCACAGATACGCAGTATTTT. Protein: CASSGGMTGVSTDTQYF.

The V gene is TRBV6-6, the J gene TRBJ1-6; no definite D call. CDR3 size: 16 residues. CDR1 and CDR2 from the germline V gene are MNHNY and SVGAGI (reference sequence). Between the trimmed V and J ends, which lost 3 bases and 4 bases, there was a span of 13 bases. CDR3 sequence reads: CASSYTLTGYNSPLHF. CDR3 nucleotide sequence: TGTGCCAGCAGTTATACTTTGACGGGATATAATTCACCCCTCCACTTT.

V is TRBV5-1 and J is TRBJ1-1; a weak D match, TRBD1 (6 bases). Trimming took 1 base from V and 0 from J, leaving 7 bases between them. From germline, CDR1 is SGHRS and CDR2 YFSETQ. This CDR3 is 14 amino acids long. The CDR3 DNA sequence: TGCGCCAGCAGCTTGACAGGGATGAACACTGAAGCTTTCTTT. Protein: CASSLTGMNTEAFF.

The CDR3 nucleotides read TGTGCCAGCAGTGAAGGTTCAGTCCTCTACGAGCAGTACTTC. It codes for CASSEGSVLYEQYF. The V gene is TRBV25-1, the J gene TRBJ2-7, with D unclear. This CDR3 has 14 amino acids. Trimming removed 2 bases at V and 3 bases at J, with 11 bases between. Germline CDR1 reads MGHDK; CDR2 reads SYGVNS.

This chain connects TRBV9 to TRBJ2-7, with a weak D call TRBD1 (7 bases). The germline V and J ends were trimmed by 3 bases and 2 bases, with 12 bases remaining between them. The CDR3 is 14 amino acids. Germline CDR1 reads SGDLS; CDR2 reads YYNGEE. CDR3 loop: CASSGGTATYEQYF. CDR3 DNA: TGTGCCAGCAGCGGCGGGACAGCGACCTACGAGCAGTACTTC.

This chain links TRBV5-1 with TRBJ1-1; 10 bases agree with TRBD1. Germline CDR1 SGHRS, CDR2 YFSETQ. The CDR3 sequence is 17 residues long. The V and J ends lost 0 bases and 0 bases, in that order; junction bases with no gene match: 5. CDR3 region: CASSLGDRGFMNTEAFF. The CDR3 region has the DNA TGCGCCAGCAGCTTGGGGGACAGGGGTTTCATGAACACTGAAGCTTTCTTT.

This clone was seen more than once but under ten times. This chain links TRBV5-6 with TRBJ2-1, with 8 bases lining up with TRBD1. The CDR3 consists of 14 residues. J lost 10 bases, V lost 3 bases, and 9 bases had no gene match. CDR1 SGHDT and CDR2 YYEEEE come from the germline V gene. CDR3 sequence reads: CASSWIRTGWEQFF. CDR3 in DNA: TGTGCCAGCAGCTGGATACGGACAGGGTGGGAGCAGTTCTTC.

This clone has at least ten counts. The chain combines TRBV6-5 with TRBJ2-1; 8 nucleotides match TRBD2. Germline lookup yields CDR1 MNHEY and CDR2 SVGAGI. J lost 0 bases, V lost 3 bases, and 4 bases had no gene match. The CDR3 totals 16 residues. The CDR3 reads CASSYYSGSSYNEQFF. The CDR3 DNA reads as TGTGCCAGCAGTTATTACAGCGGGAGCTCCTACAATGAGCAGTTCTTC.

V gene TRBV5-4 combines with J gene TRBJ1-2, with no clear D. The CDR3 is 15 residues long. V was cut by 0 bases and J by 4 bases, with 13 bases left in between. Germline loops: CDR1 SGHNT, CDR2 YYREEE (reference sequence). CDR3 loop: CASSLGTDIPYGYTF. Here the CDR3 DNA reads TGTGCCAGCAGCTTGGGCACAGACATCCCCTATGGCTACACCTTC. Combining the CDR3 with reference TRBV5-4 and TRBJ1-2 gives the whole variable domain ETGVTQSPTHLIKTRGQQVTLRCSSQSGHNTVSWYQQALGQGPQFIFQYYREEENGRGNFPPRFSGLQFPNYSSELNVNALELDDSALYLCASSLGTDIPYGYTFGSGTRLTVV.

The sample holds one count of this clone. The V call is TRBV6-6, the J call TRBJ2-5; 8 bases fit TRBD2. The assigned J gene may be wrong: the sequence end matches TRBJ2-7 better. Germline V gives CDR1 MNHNY, CDR2 SVGAGI (reference sequence). CDR3 length equals 14 residues. Here the CDR3 reads CVTRFVAGSYEQYF. Written as DNA, the CDR3 is TGTGTCACCAGATTCGTAGCGGGGTCCTACGAGCAGTACTTC.

CDR3 bases: TGTGCCAGCTCACCTCCTCAGGGGGCCTACAATGAGCAGTTCTTC. This translates into CASSPPQGAYNEQFF. This chain joins TRBV18 and TRBJ2-1; 7 nucleotides match TRBD1. With V trimmed by 3 bases and J by 2 bases, 4 bases remained unmatched. Germline V gives CDR1 KGHSH, CDR2 LQKENI. The CDR3 loop spans 15 amino acids. Complete variable domain (other parts from reference TRBV18 and TRBJ2-1): NAGVMQNPRHLVRRRGQEARLRCSPMKGHSHVYWYRQLPEEGLKFMVYLQKENIIDESGMPKERFSAEFPKEGPSILRIQQVVRGDSAAYFCASSPPQGAYNEQFFGPGTRLTVL.

This clone was counted a few times. The chain recombines TRBV2 with TRBJ2-1, with D uncertain. V lost 7 bases to trimming and J lost 13 bases, with 11 bases between them. CDR3 length: 10 amino acids. Looked up from germline, CDR1 is SNHLY and CDR2 is FYNNEI. The CDR3 here is CASMVGRQFF. CDR3 nucleotide sequence: TGTGCCAGCATGGTCGGTAGACAGTTCTTC.

This chain uses TRBV5-4 with TRBJ2-3; 12 nucleotides line up with TRBD2. Trimming removed 4 bases from V and 4 bases from J; junction bases left unmatched: 7. CDR1 is SGHNT, CDR2 YYREEE, per germline (reference sequence). The CDR3 has 16 residues. CDR3 sequence (DNA): TGTGCCAGCAGCGAGGAACTAGCGGGAGGCCCAGATACGCAGTATTTT. It yields the protein CASSEELAGGPDTQYF.